This is a list of T cell receptor beta chains from one sample in a study of regulatory T cells in long-lasting Graves disease. In TCRdb, the multiplex PCR reads were re-called with MiXCR into one record per CDR3 protein. The sample includes 400,000 to 500,000 distinct CDR3 sequences, about 17% of them seen just once. These data also formed part of another study, on T cells in Graves' hyperthyroidism and ophthalmopathy.

Sequencing was performed on peripheral blood mononuclear cells (PBMCs), taken at new diagnosis, from a patient treated with antithyroid drugs. All receptors come from a young woman with Graves disease. The CDR3 runs from the conserved cysteine through the conserved F or W. Fields, in order: D gene, J gene, V gene, clone size, CDR3 protein, CDR3 DNA. D genes are given only for firm matches. For some rows the clone size is stated as once, few or many, or as a class when expanded; others skip it.

>TRBD2|TRBJ2-1|TRBV24-1|-
CATSDPGLAGGYEQFF
TGTGCCACCAGTGATCCCGGACTAGCGGGAGGCTATGAGCAGTTCTTC
>-|TRBJ2-7|TRBV15|many
CATRGMGSYEQYF
TGTGCCACCAGAGGGATGGGCTCCTACGAGCAGTACTTC
>-|TRBJ1-5|TRBV19|-
CASSGGVNNQPQHF
TGTGCCAGTAGTGGCGGGGTGAACAATCAGCCCCAGCATTTT
>TRBD1|TRBJ2-7|TRBV3-1|many
CASSQGGQGRNEQYF
TGTGCCAGCAGCCAAGGGGGACAGGGCCGCAACGAGCAGTACTTC
>TRBD2|TRBJ2-1|TRBV7-3|many
CASSATGTSGDEQFF
TGTGCCAGCAGCGCCACCGGGACTAGCGGGGATGAGCAGTTCTTC
>-|TRBJ1-1|TRBV7-9|few
CASSHRTEEAFF
TGTGCCAGCAGCCATCGGACGGAGGAAGCTTTCTTT
>-|TRBJ2-7|TRBV28|many
CASNVGQLYEQYF
TGTGCCAGCAATGTCGGGCAGCTCTACGAGCAGTACTTC
>TRBD2|TRBJ2-4|TRBV20-1|-
CSARDSSGSGAKNIQYF
TGCAGTGCTAGAGATTCCAGCGGGAGTGGTGCCAAAAACATTCAGTACTTC
>-|TRBJ1-1|TRBV9|-
CASSVVDMNTEAFF
TGTGCCAGCAGCGTAGTGGATATGAACACTGAAGCTTTCTTT
>-|TRBJ2-3|TRBV7-2|many
CASSDRYTDTQYF
TGTGCCAGCAGCGACAGGTACACAGATACGCAGTATTTT
>-|TRBJ2-1|TRBV11-2|many
CASSSHVNFDSQFF
TGTGCCAGCAGCTCACACGTGAATTTTGACAGTCAGTTCTTC
>TRBD2|TRBJ2-2|TRBV7-9|few
CASSAPTSAGELFF
TGTGCCAGCAGCGCTCCGACTAGCGCCGGGGAGCTGTTTTTT
>-|TRBJ1-1|TRBV10-3|many
CAIRTGRRDAEAFF
TGTGCCATCAGGACGGGCCGCCGGGACGCTGAAGCTTTCTTT
>TRBD2|TRBJ2-1|TRBV7-6|many
CASSLATGLAGGPEQFF
TGTGCCAGCAGCTTAGCAACGGGACTAGCGGGAGGTCCGGAACAGTTCTTC
>-|TRBJ1-1|TRBV3-1|many
CASSQFGVNTEAFF
TGTGCCAGCAGCCAGTTCGGCGTGAACACTGAAGCTTTCTTT
>TRBD2|TRBJ2-1|TRBV20-1|-
CSALPGLANNEQFF
TGCAGTGCTTTACCGGGACTAGCGAATAATGAGCAGTTCTTC
>-|TRBJ1-6|TRBV20-1|few
CSASRTEANSPLHF
TGCAGTGCTAGTAGGACTGAAGCCAATTCACCCCTCCACTTT
>-|TRBJ1-1|TRBV27|-
CASSLFHIPIPSAGTEAFF
TGTGCCAGCAGTTTATTTCATATCCCGATCCCAAGCGCCGGCACTGAAGCTTTCTTT
>TRBD2|TRBJ2-1|TRBV5-1|-
CASSLYPSGKTLYNEQFF
TGTGCCAGCAGCTTGTATCCTAGCGGGAAGACTCTCTACAATGAGCAGTTCTTC
>-|TRBJ2-1|TRBV20-1|many
CSATGGDEQFF
TGCAGTGCCACCGGTGGCGATGAGCAGTTCTTC
>-|TRBJ1-1|TRBV4-2|-
CASSQKDMGVAFF
TGTGCCAGCAGCCAAAAAGACATGGGTGTAGCTTTCTTT
>-|TRBJ2-7|TRBV7-2|many
CASRPNSGYEQYF
TGTGCCAGCCGGCCAAACTCAGGGTACGAGCAGTACTTC
>-|TRBJ2-3|TRBV9|many
CASSPEGTDTQYF
TGTGCCAGCAGCCCCGAGGGGACAGATACGCAGTATTTT
>-|TRBJ1-6|TRBV7-3|once
CASSMTPGEGSPLHF
TGTGCCAGCAGCATGACCCCAGGGGAGGGTTCACCCCTCCACTTT
>TRBD1|TRBJ1-2|TRBV3-1|-
CASSPYSTGGRRYSYTF
TGTGCCAGCAGCCCGTATTCAACAGGGGGCCGAAGATATAGCTACACCTTC
>-|TRBJ2-5|TRBV14|many
CASNDGFQETQYF
TGTGCCAGCAACGATGGGTTTCAAGAGACCCAGTACTTC
>TRBD2|TRBJ2-1|TRBV7-3|many
CASSSAGGRRNEQFF
TGTGCCAGCAGTTCTGCGGGAGGGCGGAGGAATGAGCAGTTCTTC
>-|TRBJ2-7|TRBV27|many
CASSSTDAYEQYF
TGTGCCAGCAGTTCCACGGATGCCTACGAGCAGTACTTC
>TRBD2|TRBJ2-3|TRBV12-3/TRBV12-4|many
CASSGLAGDTDTQYF
TGTGCCAGCAGTGGGCTAGCGGGGGACACAGATACGCAGTATTTT
>TRBD1|TRBJ2-2|TRBV27|-
CASSLGDRSFGELFF
TGTGCCAGCAGTCTTGGGGACAGGTCTTTCGGGGAGCTGTTTTTT
>-|TRBJ1-2|TRBV27|-
CASSFRRTENNYGYTF
TGTGCCAGCAGTTTTCGTAGGACAGAAAACAACTATGGCTACACCTTC
>-|TRBJ1-4|TRBV18|-
CASSNRRTAGEKLFF
TGTGCCAGCTCAAATCGACGGACCGCGGGGGAAAAACTGTTTTTT
>TRBD1|TRBJ1-4|TRBV7-6|few
CASQGAGEKLFF
TGTGCCAGCCAGGGGGCGGGTGAAAAACTGTTTTTT
>-|TRBJ2-7|TRBV11-2|many
CASSLTLDFAVEQYF
TGTGCCAGCAGCTTAACACTAGACTTCGCTGTGGAGCAGTACTTC
>TRBD2|TRBJ2-7|TRBV6-8|many
CASIIGWTSGSESSYEQYF
TGTGCCAGCATAATTGGTTGGACTAGCGGGAGCGAGAGCTCCTACGAGCAGTACTTC
>-|TRBJ2-1|TRBV28|-
CASSNGGPSYNEQFF
TGTGCCAGCAGTAACGGAGGGCCATCATACAATGAGCAGTTCTTC
>-|TRBJ2-1|TRBV7-9|many
CASSSRGLMYNEQFF
TGTGCCAGCAGCTCCCGGGGGTTAATGTACAATGAGCAGTTCTTC
>-|TRBJ1-4|TRBV9|-
CASSVGVQTNEKLFF
TGTGCCAGCAGCGTAGGAGTCCAAACAAATGAAAAACTGTTTTTT
>TRBD1|TRBJ1-6|TRBV9|-
CASSSGQGGSPLHF
TGTGCCAGCAGCTCAGGACAGGGAGGTTCACCCCTCCACTTT
>-|TRBJ1-6|TRBV5-8|few
CASSLFTGSSYNSPLHF
TGTGCCAGCAGCTTATTCACGGGGAGCTCCTATAATTCACCCCTCCACTTT
>-|TRBJ2-3|TRBV7-9|many
CASTPAASTDTQYF
TGTGCCAGCACCCCGGCCGCTAGCACAGATACGCAGTATTTT
>TRBD2|TRBJ2-1|TRBV28|many
CASERLADSYNEQFF
TGTGCCAGCGAACGACTAGCGGACTCCTACAATGAGCAGTTCTTC
>TRBD1|TRBJ2-7|TRBV5-5|-
CASSKSGTEGYEQYF
TGTGCCAGCAGCAAATCCGGGACAGAGGGGTACGAGCAGTACTTC